The entry that follows covers one T cell receptor (beta chain) sequence. The table came from immunoSEQ multiplex PCR; TCRdb's copy has only in-frame clones and leaves some out. The repertoire holds approximately 220,000 clones, with approximately 81% as singletons. The data are from a study of blood T cell repertoires in COVID-19. Study overall: COVID-19 samples from acute and convalescent phases originated in the United States, Italy and Spain.

The CDR3 spans 15 residues. J lost 3 bases, V lost 4 bases, and 2 bases had no gene match. Germline lookup yields CDR1 SGHRS and CDR2 YFSETQ. The gene calls are TRBV5-1 and TRBJ2-2; 11 positions agree with TRBD1. The source of this sequence is a woman aged 60-70 years who had recovered from COVID-19. The sequencing sample was made of peripheral blood. The DNA for the CDR3 is TGCGCCAGCAGCCGGGGACAGGGGGACACCGGGGAGCTGTTTTTT. This codes for CASSRGQGDTGELFF.